A single sample gave rise to the 7 T cell receptor beta chains below, sequenced in a study of blood T cell repertoires in COVID-19. Generated by immunoSEQ multiplex PCR, the TCRdb table keeps only in-frame clones and is missing some. Of 150,000 to 200,000 clones in the sample, roughly three quarters were seen once. The specimen sequenced was PBMCs or T cells enriched from blood (not recorded which). The source of these receptors is a woman aged 45 to 65 with acute COVID-19.

In the case of this clone: Distinct nucleotide sequences in the sample also encode this CDR3. This chain links TRBV7-2 with TRBJ1-5; D is unresolved. The germline CDR1 and CDR2 sequences are SGHTA and FQGNSA. The length of the CDR3 is 14 residues. With 2 bases removed from V and 2 bases from J, the gap between germline ends came to 7 bases. The CDR3 sequence: CASSLLQGNQPQHF. CDR3 nucleotide sequence: TGTGCCAGCAGCTTACTCCAGGGCAATCAGCCCCAGCATTTT. The full variable domain, in which reference TRBV7-2 and TRBJ1-5 provide the parts outside the CDR3, is GAGVSQSPSNKVTEKGKDVELRCDPISGHTALYWYRQSLGQGLEFLIYFQGNSAPDKSGLPSDRFSAERTGGSVSTLTIQRTQQEDSAVYLCASSLLQGNQPQHFGDGTRLSIL.

This clone has just a few counts. V gene TRBV5-5 combines with J gene TRBJ1-5; TRBD1 is a possible D gene (6 bases). The V end was cut by 4 bases, the J end by 6 bases, with 17 bases between. Per the germline V gene, CDR1 is SGHKS and CDR2 is YYEKEE (reference sequence). The CDR3 runs to 15 residues. The DNA of the CDR3 is TGTGCCAGCAGCCCCCAGGGGTCTGGGGTTCAGCCCCAGCATTTT. Its protein product is CASSPQGSGVQPQHF.

This chain connects TRBV5-4 to TRBJ1-2; TRBD1 agrees at 7 bases. The CDR3 is 14 residues long. Trimming at V came to 4 bases and at J to 4 bases, leaving 7 bases not matched to a gene. CDR1 SGHNT and CDR2 YYREEE come from the germline V gene (reference sequence). CDR3 protein: CASSPQGDLYGYTF. CDR3 nucleotide sequence: TGTGCCAGCAGCCCTCAGGGGGATCTCTATGGCTACACCTTC.

The V call is TRBV9, the J call TRBJ1-1; no firm D call. The CDR3 has 15 residues. Per germline, CDR1 SGDLS and CDR2 YYNGEE. With 4 bases removed from V and 3 bases from J, the gap between germline ends came to 16 bases. As DNA, the CDR3 is TGTGCCAGCAGCACCCGCGGCGGGTTTGACACTGAAGCTTTCTTT. It translates to CASSTRGGFDTEAFF.

The gene calls are TRBV29-1 and TRBJ2-5; D ambiguous. Trimming took 4 bases from V and 4 from J, leaving 10 bases between them. Looked up from germline, CDR1 is SQVTM and CDR2 is ANQGSEA. This CDR3 spans 12 amino acids. The CDR3 sequence is CSVGHVGETQYF. CDR3 coding DNA: TGCAGCGTTGGCCATGTCGGAGAGACCCAGTACTTC.

The chain is built from TRBV10-3 and TRBJ2-7, with TRBD2 as a possible D gene (7 bases). The V and J ends lost 3 bases and 2 bases respectively, with 20 bases between them. CDR3 length: 17 residues. Germline CDR1 and CDR2: ENHRY and SYGVKD. CDR3 amino acids: CAISEGGPAGPPYEQYV. The CDR3 nucleotides read TGTGCCATCAGTGAAGGGGGTCCAGCGGGGCCCCCCTACGAGCAGTACGTC.

The chain carries TRBV19 and TRBJ1-1; the match to TRBD1 covers 8 bases. Germline V lookup: CDR1 LNHDA, CDR2 SQIVND (reference sequence). This CDR3 is built from 17 residues. With 6 bases clipped from V and 0 bases from J, the junction kept 12 bases outside the gene matches. DNA for the CDR3: TGTGCCAGTAGGACAAAAGGACAGGGCGCTATGAACACTGAAGCTTTCTTT. As protein: CASRTKGQGAMNTEAFF.